The 19 T cell receptor beta chains presented below share a single source sample, sequenced in a study of cytomegalovirus exposure and HLA in healthy donors. The data were produced by immunoSEQ multiplex PCR, yet TCRdb's version contains in-frame clones alone and is incomplete. The data show 250,000 to 400,000 clones, approximately 85% seen once. Material for sequencing was PBMCs. The receptors here all came from a man aged 30 to 45 in good health and CMV-seronegative.

The chain joins TRBV7-8 to TRBJ1-5; D gene unclear. There are 16 residues in the CDR3. The germline gives CDR1 SGHVS, CDR2 FQNEAQ. V was pared by 4 bases and J by 2 bases, with 15 bases between. In DNA, the CDR3 is TGTGCCAGCAGCTCCTGGGAGGGCTTGGGCAATCAGCCCCAGCATTTT. Translation gives CASSSWEGLGNQPQHF. Full variable domain (remainder filled in from reference TRBV7-8 and TRBJ1-5): GAGVSQSPRYKVAKRGQDVALRCDPISGHVSLFWYQQALGQGPEFLTYFQNEAQLDKSGLPSDRFFAERPEGSVSTLKIQRTQQEDSAVYLCASSSWEGLGNQPQHFGDGTRLSIL.

V gene TRBV19 combines with J gene TRBJ2-2; perhaps TRBD1 as D (6 bases). V was trimmed by 2 bases and J by 5 bases, leaving 15 bases between them. Germline CDR1 and CDR2: LNHDA and SQIVND (reference sequence). The CDR3 extends over 16 amino acids. DNA for the CDR3: TGTGCCAGTAGTATATCCGGGACACTCTCTACCGGGGAGCTGTTTTTT. It codes for CASSISGTLSTGELFF. Looking up the rest from reference TRBV19 and TRBJ2-2 gives the full variable domain: DGGITQSPKYLFRKEGQNVTLSCEQNLNHDAMYWYRQDPGQGLRLIYYSQIVNDFQKGDIAEGYSVSREKKESFPLTVTSAQKNPTAFYLCASSISGTLSTGELFFGEGSRLTVL.

J is TRBJ2-6 and V is TRBV18; TRBD1 agrees at 12 bases. The CDR3 is made up of 19 amino acids. Looked up from germline, CDR1 is KGHSH and CDR2 is LQKENI. V lost 2 bases to trimming and J lost 4 bases; unmatched junction nucleotides: 9. CDR3 nucleotide sequence: TGTGCCAGCTCACCAATCAGTCCGGGACAGGGGGCCGGGGCCAACGTCCTGACTTTC. Amino acids: CASSPISPGQGAGANVLTF. Based on the CDR3 plus reference TRBV18 and TRBJ2-6, the full variable domain is NAGVMQNPRHLVRRRGQEARLRCSPMKGHSHVYWYRQLPEEGLKFMVYLQKENIIDESGMPKERFSAEFPKEGPSILRIQQVVRGDSAAYFCASSPISPGQGAGANVLTFGAGSRLTVL.

This chain connects TRBV4-1 to TRBJ2-7, with D perhaps TRBD2 (5 bases). CDR1 and CDR2 (germline): MGHRA, YSYEKL. The CDR3 length is 16 residues. Trimming removed 0 bases from V and 1 base from J, with 13 bases in between. CDR3 nucleotide sequence: TGCGCCAGCAGCCAAGATCGGACTCTGGGGTCCTACGAGCAGTACTTC. Its protein is CASSQDRTLGSYEQYF.

V gene TRBV10-3 combines with J gene TRBJ2-1; 11 bases line up with TRBD2. J was trimmed by 3 bases and V by 5 bases; bases with no gene match: 3. CDR1 is ENHRY and CDR2 is SYGVKD in the germline V gene. The CDR3 spans 15 residues. CDR3 DNA sequence: TGTGCCATCAGTAATAGCGGGGGGGGCTACAATGAGCAGTTCTTC. This translates into CAISNSGGGYNEQFF.

The CDR3 DNA reads TGTGCCAGCAGCTTCCAGGGGAGTAATGAAAAACTGTTTTTT. Protein sequence: CASSFQGSNEKLFF. The rearrangement links TRBV7-2 to TRBJ1-4, with D perhaps matching TRBD1 (6 bases). The V end was cut by 3 bases, the J end by 4 bases, with 9 bases between. CDR1 is SGHTA, CDR2 FQGNSA, per germline. The CDR3 is 14 amino acids.

This chain joins TRBV4-1 and TRBJ1-2; D is undetermined. Trimming took 7 bases from V and 7 from J, leaving 16 bases between them. The germline CDR1 and CDR2 sequences are MGHRA and YSYEKL. The CDR3 loop spans 13 amino acids. In DNA, the CDR3 is TGCGCCAGCACCCTAGCGGAGGGAAGTGGCTACACCTTC. This gives the protein CASTLAEGSGYTF.

The chain couples TRBV7-9 to TRBJ1-2, with a possible D match to TRBD1 (5 bases). The CDR3 covers 16 residues. Trimming pared 5 bases from V and 8 bases from J, leaving 24 bases between. Germline V gene lookup returns CDR1 SEHNR and CDR2 FQNEAQ (reference sequence). CDR3 in amino acids: CASSAQGGLAATGYTF. The CDR3 nucleotides read TGTGCCAGCAGCGCCCAGGGTGGCCTGGCCGCGACCGGCTACACCTTC. The variable domain in full, with the rest retrieved from reference TRBV7-9 and TRBJ1-2, is DTGVSQNPRHKITKRGQNVTFRCDPISEHNRLYWYRQTLGQGPEFLTYFQNEAQLEKSRLLSDRFSAERPKGSFSTLEIQRTEQGDSAMYLCASSAQGGLAATGYTFGSGTRLTVV.

The gene calls are TRBV15 and TRBJ2-7; D may be TRBD2 (5 bases). V was cut by 5 bases and J by 6 bases, with 14 bases left in between. CDR3 size: 13 residues. CDR1 and CDR2 from the germline V gene are LNHNV and YYDKDF (reference sequence). CDR3 bases: TGTGCCACCAGCGGTACCCCTCGGGGCGAGCAGTACTTC. It codes for CATSGTPRGEQYF.

The genes are TRBV5-1 and TRBJ1-1; D gene unclear. The CDR3 covers 16 residues. V dropped 1 base and J dropped 1 base, with 14 bases sitting between them. Germline CDR1 and CDR2: SGHRS and YFSETQ. CDR3 in DNA: TGCGCCAGCAGCTTGTGGGGAGCAGGCGCGAACACTGAAGCTTTCTTT. Translating it yields CASSLWGAGANTEAFF. The full variable domain, completed using reference TRBV5-1 and TRBJ1-1, is KAGVTQTPRYLIKTRGQQVTLSCSPISGHRSVSWYQQTPGQGLQFLFEYFSETQRNKGNFPGRFSGRQFSNSRSEMNVSTLELGDSALYLCASSLWGAGANTEAFFGQGTRLTVV.

V gene TRBV5-1 combines with J gene TRBJ2-7; D remains ambiguous. Trimming removed 0 bases from V and 2 bases from J, with 12 bases in between. The germline gives CDR1 SGHRS, CDR2 YFSETQ. CDR3 length equals 15 residues. This chain's CDR3 is CASSLAGSQAYEQYF. The DNA of the CDR3 is TGCGCCAGCAGCTTGGCCGGTTCTCAGGCCTACGAGCAGTACTTC.

This clone was picked up one time. J is TRBJ2-4 and V is TRBV7-9, with no clear D. CDR3 length: 16 amino acids. The germline V gene has CDR1 SEHNR and CDR2 FQNEAQ (reference sequence). Between the trimmed V and J ends, which lost 1 base and 0 bases, there was a span of 10 bases. Here the CDR3 DNA reads TGTGCCAGCAGCTTAGTCTCAGGTCTAGCCAAAAACATTCAGTACTTC. This codes for CASSLVSGLAKNIQYF.

The V and J genes are TRBV6-1 and TRBJ1-5; perhaps TRBD1 as D (5 bases). The V gene lost 2 bases and the J gene lost 7 bases, with 12 bases spanning the gap. CDR1 is MNHNS and CDR2 is SASEGT in the germline V gene. The CDR3 spans 14 residues. The CDR3 DNA reads as TGTGCCAGCAGTGAAAGGGGCTTGGGGCAGCCCCAGCATTTT. It specifies CASSERGLGQPQHF.

The chain couples TRBV18 to TRBJ1-2, with D perhaps matching TRBD1 (6 bases). The length of the CDR3 is 14 residues. V was cut by 0 bases and J by 6 bases, with 11 bases left in between. Germline CDR1 is KGHSH and CDR2 is LQKENI. The CDR3 coding sequence is TGTGCCAGCTCACCACCGGCAGGGGTTGATGGCTACACCTTC. Protein sequence: CASSPPAGVDGYTF.

The sample holds a few counts of this clone. The rearrangement links TRBV7-2 to TRBJ2-7, with 8 bases matching TRBD1. CDR3 length equals 14 residues. The germline CDR1 and CDR2 sequences are SGHTA and FQGNSA. J gave up 7 bases and V 1 base, and 6 bases lay outside the gene matches. The chain's CDR3 is CASSLVGRGLEQYF. The CDR3 bases are TGTGCCAGCAGCTTAGTCGGCAGGGGGCTTGAGCAGTACTTC.

The rearrangement joins TRBV19 to TRBJ1-2; D perhaps matches TRBD1 (6 bases). CDR1 is LNHDA and CDR2 is SQIVND in the germline V gene (reference sequence). The germline V and J ends were trimmed by 3 bases and 4 bases, with 12 bases remaining between them. This CDR3 contains 14 residues. CDR3 DNA: TGTGCCAGTAGTATGGCAGGGGTAGGCTATGGCTACACCTTC. It codes for CASSMAGVGYGYTF.

This clone showed up just once. This chain joins TRBV9 and TRBJ2-3; 8 nucleotides line up with TRBD2. The CDR3 extends over 15 amino acids. Germline V gives CDR1 SGDLS, CDR2 YYNGEE. V was pared by 2 bases and J by 2 bases, with 4 bases of the junction left unmatched. CDR3 DNA: TGTGCCAGCAGCGTTACTAGCGGAATCACAGATACGCAGTATTTT. This translates into CASSVTSGITDTQYF.

The genes are TRBV7-5 and TRBJ2-2; no DNA check was done on the table's D call, TRBD1. TRBV7-5 is recorded as a pseudogene. The CDR3 loop spans 15 amino acids. Written as DNA, the CDR3 is TGTGTCAGAATCTTTAAGGGGGACAACACCGGGGAGCTGTTTTTT. It codes for CVRIFKGDNTGELFF.

The chain uses TRBV30 and TRBJ1-5; D is possibly TRBD1 (5 bases). The length of the CDR3 is 12 residues. The V and J ends lost 2 bases and 6 bases respectively, with 8 bases between them. Germline V gene data show CDR1 as GTSNPN and CDR2 as SVGIG (reference sequence). The CDR3 here is CAWSRGTQPQHF. The CDR3 coding sequence is TGTGCCTGGAGTCGGGGGACTCAGCCCCAGCATTTT.